This T cell receptor beta chain stems from a study of T cell responses to AZD1222 COVID-19 vaccine. General study results and limits: Two AZD1222 doses significantly raised spike-specific TCR breadth and depth over controls. Baseline serostatus was positive in only a handful of AZD1222 recipients. Donors were largely white British and mainly female; clonal diversity was possibly underestimated.

About this clone: Its antigen is not identified.

Trimming removed 8 bases from V and 7 bases from J, with 13 bases in between. Germline CDR1 is MNHEY and CDR2 is SMNVEV (reference sequence). The CDR3 is 12 amino acids. TCRdb keeps only in-frame clones here, not all; method: immunoSEQ multiplex PCR. The data contain roughly 130,000 clones, 86% of them singletons. The clonotype comes from an adult in good health. The sample here was peripheral blood, taken on day 0 of AZD1222 vaccination. The chain employs TRBV27 and TRBJ2-3; no clear D. The CDR3 nucleotides read TGTGCCAGCGGAGATAGTAGAAATACGCAGTATTTT. Amino acids: CASGDSRNTQYF.